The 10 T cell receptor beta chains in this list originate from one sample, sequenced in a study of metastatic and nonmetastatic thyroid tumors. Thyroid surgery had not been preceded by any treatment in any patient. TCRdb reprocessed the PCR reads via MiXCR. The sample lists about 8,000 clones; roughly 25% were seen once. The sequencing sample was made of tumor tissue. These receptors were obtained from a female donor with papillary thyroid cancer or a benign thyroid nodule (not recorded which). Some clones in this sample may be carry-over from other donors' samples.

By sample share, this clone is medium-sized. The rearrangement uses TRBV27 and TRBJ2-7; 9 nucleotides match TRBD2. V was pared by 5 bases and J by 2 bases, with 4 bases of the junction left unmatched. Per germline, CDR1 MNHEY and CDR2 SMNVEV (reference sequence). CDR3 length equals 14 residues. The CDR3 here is CASSRLADAYEQYF. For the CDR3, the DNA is TGTGCCAGCAGTCGACTAGCGGATGCCTACGAGCAGTACTTC.

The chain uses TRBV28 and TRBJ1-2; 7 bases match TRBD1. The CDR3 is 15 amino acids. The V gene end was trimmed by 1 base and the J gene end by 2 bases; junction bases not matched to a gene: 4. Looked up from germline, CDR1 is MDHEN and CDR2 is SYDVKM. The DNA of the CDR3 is TGTGCCAGCAGTTTATACAGGGGTCTGAACTATGGCTACACCTTC. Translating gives CASSLYRGLNYGYTF.

CDR3 loop: CASSESEPSGNTIYF. The CDR3 region has the DNA TGTGCCAGCAGTGAGTCAGAACCCTCTGGAAACACCATATATTTT. The V and J genes are TRBV6-1 and TRBJ1-3; no clear D gene. Trimming shortened V by 3 bases and J by 0 bases, and 9 bases separated the two germline ends. Germline CDR1 is MNHNS and CDR2 is SASEGT. The CDR3 covers 15 residues.

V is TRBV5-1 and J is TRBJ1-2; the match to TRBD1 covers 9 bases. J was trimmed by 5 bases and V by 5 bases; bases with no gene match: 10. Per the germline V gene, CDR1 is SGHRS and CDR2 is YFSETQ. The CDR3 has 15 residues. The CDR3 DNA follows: TGCGCCAGCAGTTCGGACAGGGGCAATATTTATGGCTACACCTTC. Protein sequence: CASSSDRGNIYGYTF.

The CDR3 region has the DNA TGTGCCAGCAGTGTACTAGCGGCGCCTCCAGGGGATACGCAGTATTTT. Its translation is CASSVLAAPPGDTQYF. The rearrangement joins TRBV25-1 to TRBJ2-3; 8 nucleotides align to TRBD2. The CDR3 covers 16 residues. Per germline, CDR1 MGHDK and CDR2 SYGVNS. V gave up 4 bases and J gave up 6 bases; unmatched junction bases: 12.

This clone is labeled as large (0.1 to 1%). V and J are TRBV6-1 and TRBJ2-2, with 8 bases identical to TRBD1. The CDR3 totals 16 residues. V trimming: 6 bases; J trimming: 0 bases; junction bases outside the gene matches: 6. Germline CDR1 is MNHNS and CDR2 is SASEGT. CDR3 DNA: TGTGCCAGCAGCCCAAGGACAGGGTCGAACACCGGGGAGCTGTTTTTT. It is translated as CASSPRTGSNTGELFF.

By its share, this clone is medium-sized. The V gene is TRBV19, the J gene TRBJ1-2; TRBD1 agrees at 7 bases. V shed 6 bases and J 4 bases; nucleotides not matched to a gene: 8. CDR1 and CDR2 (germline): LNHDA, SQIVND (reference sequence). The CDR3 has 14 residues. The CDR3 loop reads CASSLTGMSYGYTF. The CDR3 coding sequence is TGTGCCAGTAGCCTGACAGGGATGAGCTATGGCTACACCTTC.

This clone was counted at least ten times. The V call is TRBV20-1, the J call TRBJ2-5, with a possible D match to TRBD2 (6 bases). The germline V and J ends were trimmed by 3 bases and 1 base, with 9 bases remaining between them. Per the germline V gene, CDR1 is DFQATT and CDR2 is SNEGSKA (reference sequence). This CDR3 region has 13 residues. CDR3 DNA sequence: TGCAGTGCTAGTTTAGCGGCCCAAGAGACCCAGTACTTC. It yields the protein CSASLAAQETQYF.

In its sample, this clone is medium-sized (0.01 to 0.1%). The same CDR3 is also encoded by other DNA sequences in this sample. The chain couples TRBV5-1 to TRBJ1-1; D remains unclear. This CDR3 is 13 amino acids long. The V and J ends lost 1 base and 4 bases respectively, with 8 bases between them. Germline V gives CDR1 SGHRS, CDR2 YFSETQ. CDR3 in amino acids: CASSLWSGTEAFF. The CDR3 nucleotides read TGCGCCAGCAGCTTGTGGAGTGGCACTGAAGCTTTCTTT.

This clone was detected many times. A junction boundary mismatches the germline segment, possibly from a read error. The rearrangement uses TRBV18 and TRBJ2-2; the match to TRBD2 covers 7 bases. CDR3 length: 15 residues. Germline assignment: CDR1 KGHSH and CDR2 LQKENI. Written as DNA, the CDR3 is TGTGCCAGCTCACCACCGGGGGGGAACTCCGGGGAGCTGTTTTTT. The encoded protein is CASSPPGGNSGELFF.